This T cell receptor (beta chain) was identified during a study of cytomegalovirus exposure and HLA in healthy donors. Study as a whole: The 95 to 150 validation repertoires used a platform that matched the one used for the 550 to 800 first-cohort repertoires, as a later analysis reported.

Notes on this clone: Its antigen is undetermined.

Overall study findings and caveats: Using the classifier, cytomegalovirus status was reportedly diagnosed with high specificity and sensitivity. The investigators catalogued 150 to 200 TCR beta chains as cytomegalovirus-associated. Specificity of a few CMV-associated chains for CMV antigens was verified in vitro.

The protocol was immunoSEQ multiplex PCR, while the TCRdb copy is restricted to in-frame clones and leaves out a portion. The sample holds tens of thousands of clones, 90% to 95% seen once. The CDR3 totals 15 residues. Germline CDR1 reads MDHEN; CDR2 reads SYDVKM. Trimming stripped 3 bases from V and 2 bases from J, with 14 bases between. The chain links TRBV28 to TRBJ2-7; D possibly corresponds to TRBD1 (6 bases). This TCR came from a woman between 18 and 30 years old in good health and CMV-seropositive. Sequenced: PBMCs. The CDR3 sequence: CASSFILYRAYEQYF. The DNA for the CDR3 is TGTGCCAGCAGTTTTATTCTTTACAGGGCCTACGAGCAGTACTTC.